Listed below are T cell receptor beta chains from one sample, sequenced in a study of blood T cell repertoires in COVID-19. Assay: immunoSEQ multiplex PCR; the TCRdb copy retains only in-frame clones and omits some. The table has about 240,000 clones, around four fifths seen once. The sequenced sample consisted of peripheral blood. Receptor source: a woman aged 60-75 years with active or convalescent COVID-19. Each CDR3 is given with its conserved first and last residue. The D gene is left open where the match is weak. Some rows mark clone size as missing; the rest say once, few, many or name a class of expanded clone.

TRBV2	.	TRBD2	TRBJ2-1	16	CASTGGLIRGVDEQFF	TGTGCCAGCACGGGCGGTCTAATACGGGGGGTCGATGAGCAGTTCTTC
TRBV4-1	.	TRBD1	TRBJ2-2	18	CASSRSLRRTGEAGELFF	TGCGCCAGCAGCCGGTCCCTCCGTAGGACAGGGGAAGCCGGGGAGCTGTTTTTT
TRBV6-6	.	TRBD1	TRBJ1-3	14	CASSYGDRAGTIYF	TGTGCCAGCAGTTACGGAGACAGGGCCGGCACCATATATTTT
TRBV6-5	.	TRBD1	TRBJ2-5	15	CASSYSGTGKETQYF	TGTGCCAGCAGTTACTCCGGGACAGGGAAAGAGACCCAGTACTTC
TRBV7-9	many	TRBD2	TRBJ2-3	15	CASSSLADFTDTQYF	TGTGCCAGCAGCTCCCTAGCGGATTTCACAGATACGCAGTATTTT
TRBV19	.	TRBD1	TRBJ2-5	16	CASSIWKGGRRETQYF	TGTGCCAGTAGTATTTGGAAAGGGGGCAGGAGAGAGACCCAGTACTTC
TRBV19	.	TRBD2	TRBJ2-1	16	CASSIRTSLVIGEQFF	TGTGCCAGTAGTATCCGGACTAGTCTAGTCATTGGTGAGCAGTTCTTC
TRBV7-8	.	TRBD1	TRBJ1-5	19	CASSLLLGWGQGAGRPQHF	TGTGCCAGCAGCCTCCTTCTGGGATGGGGACAGGGGGCCGGTCGGCCCCAGCATTTT
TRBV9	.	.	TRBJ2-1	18	CASSVAADWLRPYNEQFF	TGTGCCAGCAGCGTAGCGGCCGACTGGCTTCGCCCCTACAATGAGCAGTTCTTC
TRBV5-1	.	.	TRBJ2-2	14	CASSLERNTGELFF	TGCGCCAGCAGCTTGGAGAGGAACACCGGGGAGCTGTTTTTT
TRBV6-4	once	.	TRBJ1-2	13	CASSDGTLKGYTF	TGTGCCAGCAGTGACGGGACTTTAAAAGGCTACACCTTC
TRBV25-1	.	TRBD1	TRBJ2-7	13	CASRQGASYEQYF	TGTGCCAGTCGACAGGGGGCCTCCTACGAGCAGTACTTC
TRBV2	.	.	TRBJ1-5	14	CASSEDQGGWPQHF	TGTGCCAGCAGTGAAGATCAAGGGGGTTGGCCCCAGCATTTT
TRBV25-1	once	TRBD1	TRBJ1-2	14	CASSQPGQGYGYTF	TGTGCCAGCAGTCAGCCGGGACAGGGCTATGGCTACACCTTC
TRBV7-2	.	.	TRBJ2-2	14	CASSLAPRTGELFF	TGTGCCAGCAGCTTAGCGCCCAGAACCGGGGAGCTGTTTTTT
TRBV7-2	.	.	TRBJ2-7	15	CASSLDSTPRYEQYF	TGTGCCAGCAGCCTAGACTCAACCCCTCGCTACGAGCAGTACTTC
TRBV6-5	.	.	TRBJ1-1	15	CASSYSWAGNTEAFF	TGTGCCAGCAGTTACTCTTGGGCTGGGAACACTGAAGCTTTCTTT
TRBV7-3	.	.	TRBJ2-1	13	CASSLRLLDEQFF	TGTGCCAGCAGCTTACGACTATTGGATGAGCAGTTCTTC
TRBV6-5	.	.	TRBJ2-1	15	CASSYDSGNGNEQFF	TGTGCCAGCAGTTATGACAGTGGGAATGGCAATGAGCAGTTCTTC
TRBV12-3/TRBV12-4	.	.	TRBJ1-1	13	CASSYGGRPGAFF	TGTGCCAGCAGTTATGGGGGCAGGCCTGGAGCTTTCTTT
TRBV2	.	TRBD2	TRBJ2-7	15	CASSAGRDHSYEQYF	TGTGCCAGCAGTGCCGGGAGGGACCACTCCTACGAGCAGTACTTC
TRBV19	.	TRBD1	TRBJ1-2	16	CASSTVLQGAGYGYTF	TGTGCCAGTAGTACCGTTCTACAGGGGGCTGGGTATGGCTACACCTTC
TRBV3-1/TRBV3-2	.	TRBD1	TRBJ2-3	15	CASSQGQGAADTQYF	TGTGCCAGCAGCCAAGGGCAGGGGGCGGCAGATACGCAGTATTTT
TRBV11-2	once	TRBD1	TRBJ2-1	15	CASSSEQGVYNEQFF	TGTGCCAGCAGCTCGGAGCAGGGGGTCTACAATGAGCAGTTCTTC
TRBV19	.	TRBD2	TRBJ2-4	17	CASSIAGGGVAKNIQYF	TGTGCCAGTAGTATAGCTGGCGGGGGAGTAGCCAAAAACATTCAGTACTTC
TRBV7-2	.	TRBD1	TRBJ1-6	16	CASSLVGQGTRSPLHF	TGTGCCAGCAGCTTAGTGGGACAGGGGACGAGGTCACCCCTCCACTTT
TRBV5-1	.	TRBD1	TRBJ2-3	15	CASSSQGAREDTQYF	TGCGCCAGCAGTTCCCAGGGGGCGCGTGAAGATACGCAGTATTTT
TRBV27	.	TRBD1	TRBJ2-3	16	CASLPGDRGLSDTQYF	TGTGCCAGCCTCCCGGGAGACAGGGGGCTCTCAGATACGCAGTATTTT
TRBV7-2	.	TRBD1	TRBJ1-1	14	CASSLQGGNTEAFF	TGTGCCAGCAGCTTGCAGGGGGGGAACACTGAAGCTTTCTTT
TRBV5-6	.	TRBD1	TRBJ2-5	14	CASSLEQGLETQYF	TGTGCCAGCAGCTTGGAACAGGGGTTGGAGACCCAGTACTTC
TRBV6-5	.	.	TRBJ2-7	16	CASSYPTTRPSYEQYF	TGTGCCAGCAGTTACCCGACGACTAGGCCATCTTACGAGCAGTACTTC
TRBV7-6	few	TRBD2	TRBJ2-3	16	CASSLGTSLSTDTQYF	TGTGCCAGCAGCTTGGGGACTAGCCTATCCACAGATACGCAGTATTTT
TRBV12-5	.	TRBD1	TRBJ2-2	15	CASGLVHPGGAELFF	TGTGCTAGTGGTTTGGTACATCCAGGGGGCGCGGAGCTGTTTTTT
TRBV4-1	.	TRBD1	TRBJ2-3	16	CASSQATGADTDTQYF	TGCGCCAGCAGCCAAGCCACAGGGGCGGACACAGATACGCAGTATTTT
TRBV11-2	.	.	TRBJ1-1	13	CASSPRVGTEAFF	TGTGCCAGCAGCCCCAGGGTAGGCACTGAAGCTTTCTTT
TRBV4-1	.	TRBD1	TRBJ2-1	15	CASSQTKWTGIRPFF	TGCGCCAGCAGCCAAACCAAGTGGACAGGCATCAGGCCGTTCTTC
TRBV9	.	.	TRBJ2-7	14	CASSVAQGHYEQYF	TGTGCCAGCAGCGTAGCCCAGGGGCACTACGAGCAGTACTTC
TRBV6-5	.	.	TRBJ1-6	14	CASMPGERNSPLHF	TGTGCCAGCATGCCAGGGGAAAGGAATTCACCCCTCCACTTT
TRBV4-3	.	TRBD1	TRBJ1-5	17	CASSQEFKTGFLQPQHF	TGCGCCAGCAGCCAAGAGTTCAAGACAGGGTTTTTGCAGCCCCAGCATTTT
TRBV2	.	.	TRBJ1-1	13	CATSTQRNTEAFF	TGTGCCACCTCGACTCAGAGGAACACTGAAGCTTTCTTT